This is a list of T cell receptor beta chains from one sample in a study of cytomegalovirus exposure and HLA in healthy donors. Measured with immunoSEQ multiplex PCR; TCRdb has only the in-frame clones, and not every one. The sample includes around 150,000 clones, 65% to 70% of them seen just once. Sequencing was performed on PBMCs. The source of these receptors is a woman aged 18-29 years in good health and CMV-seropositive. CDR3s include the opening cysteine and the closing phenylalanine or tryptophan. D genes are given only for firm matches. Clone size is stated in some rows and not others, as once, few, many or a class when expanded.

j_gene,abundance,d_gene,v_gene,CDR3aa,CDR3nt
TRBJ1-1,NA,TRBD1,TRBV11-1,CASSPTGTVMMNTEAFF,TGTGCCAGCAGCCCAACCGGGACAGTAATGATGAACACTGAAGCTTTCTTT
TRBJ2-2,once,NA,TRBV15,CATRWNRNTGELFF,TGTGCCACCAGGTGGAACAGGAACACCGGGGAGCTGTTTTTT
TRBJ1-3,NA,TRBD1,TRBV28,CASRTGRIGTIYF,TGTGCCAGCAGGACAGGGAGGATTGGCACCATATATTTT
TRBJ2-1,few,NA,TRBV19,CASSPGLGLNEQFF,TGTGCCAGTAGTCCAGGTTTGGGCCTCAATGAGCAGTTCTTC
TRBJ2-4,few,NA,TRBV12-1,CASSSPDRVNIQYF,TGTGCCAGCAGCTCGCCCGACAGGGTTAACATTCAGTACTTC
TRBJ2-2,once,NA,TRBV15,CATSIKRTRDTGELFF,TGTGCCACCAGCATCAAGAGGACAAGGGACACCGGGGAGCTGTTTTTT
TRBJ2-1,few,TRBD2,TRBV10-1,CASSSAGVEGLNEQFF,TGCGCCAGCAGTTCAGCGGGAGTAGAGGGATTAAATGAGCAGTTCTTC
TRBJ1-1,NA,NA,TRBV5-1,CASSLGQSSDATEAFF,TGCGCCAGCAGCTTGGGACAGTCTTCCGATGCTACTGAAGCTTTCTTT
TRBJ2-2,few,NA,TRBV6-4,CASKQPWAVSITGELFF,TGTGCCAGCAAGCAGCCGTGGGCCGTTTCGATCACCGGGGAGCTGTTTTTT
TRBJ2-3,once,TRBD1,TRBV7-2,CASSPRQGGTDTQYF,TGTGCCAGCAGCCCCCGACAGGGTGGCACAGATACGCAGTATTTT
TRBJ1-1,few,NA,TRBV2,CASSGDKLNTEAFF,TGTGCCAGCAGTGGCGACAAGTTGAACACTGAAGCTTTCTTT
TRBJ2-7,NA,TRBD1,TRBV6-1,CASSEGGQGIQYF,TGTGCCAGCAGTGAAGGGGGACAGGGAATCCAGTACTTC
TRBJ2-5,NA,TRBD1,TRBV5-1,CASSWRQGWETQYF,TGCGCCAGCAGCTGGAGACAGGGTTGGGAGACCCAGTACTTC
TRBJ1-1,NA,NA,TRBV7-6,CASSLGQGSTEAFF,TGTGCCAGCAGCTTAGGGCAGGGAAGCACTGAAGCTTTCTTT
TRBJ2-1,NA,TRBD1,TRBV27,CASSLRLQGANNEQFF,TGTGCCAGCAGTTTACGATTACAGGGGGCGAACAATGAGCAGTTCTTC
TRBJ2-1,NA,NA,TRBV4-3,CASSQERLGSSYNEQFF,TGCGCCAGCAGCCAAGAACGTCTGGGCAGTTCCTACAATGAGCAGTTCTTC
TRBJ1-6,NA,TRBD1,TRBV7-2,CASSLATGGPAPLHF,TGTGCCAGCAGCTTAGCCACAGGGGGCCCGGCACCCCTCCACTTT
TRBJ1-2,NA,NA,TRBV18,CASSLGDTSTF,TGTGCCAGCTCACTCGGGGACACTTCCACCTTC
TRBJ1-1,few,NA,TRBV4-1,CASSQDPPPNTEAFF,TGCGCCAGCAGCCAAGATCCCCCTCCGAACACTGAAGCTTTCTTT
TRBJ2-7,NA,NA,TRBV18,CASSPLAGQTYEQYF,TGTGCCAGCTCACCACTTGCGGGACAGACCTACGAGCAGTACTTC
TRBJ2-7,NA,NA,TRBV7-9,CASSLEARGYEQYF,TGTGCCAGCAGCTTAGAGGCCAGGGGTTACGAGCAGTACTTC
TRBJ2-1,few,NA,TRBV7-6,CASSNTRDNEQFF,TGTGCCAGCAGCAATACTAGAGACAATGAGCAGTTCTTC
TRBJ1-1,NA,NA,TRBV19,CASSMTEAASEAFF,TGTGCCAGTAGTATGACTGAAGCAGCGTCGGAAGCTTTCTTT
TRBJ1-3,few,NA,TRBV7-6,CASSLNGVGFSGNTIYF,TGTGCCAGCAGCTTAAATGGCGTGGGCTTCTCTGGAAACACCATATATTTT
TRBJ2-1,NA,NA,TRBV7-2,CASSFFYEQFF,TGTGCCAGCAGCTTTTTCTATGAGCAGTTCTTC
TRBJ2-5,NA,TRBD2,TRBV27,CASSLLAASQETQYF,TGTGCCAGCAGTTTACTAGCGGCCAGCCAAGAGACCCAGTACTTC
TRBJ1-4,NA,TRBD1,TRBV18,CASSAGGEKLFF,TGTGCCAGCTCAGCAGGGGGTGAAAAACTGTTTTTT
TRBJ2-1,NA,TRBD2,TRBV4-1,CASSQGLVSGSYSIDEQFF,TGCGCCAGCAGCCAAGGTCTAGTTAGCGGGAGTTACTCCATCGATGAGCAGTTCTTC
TRBJ2-3,NA,TRBD2,TRBV30,CAWLPTGTSGGARTDTQYF,TGTGCCTGGTTGCCCACAGGGACTAGCGGGGGGGCAAGGACAGATACGCAGTATTTT
TRBJ1-1,few,TRBD1,TRBV6-5,CATLDRGRNEAFF,TGTGCCACCTTGGACAGGGGGCGAAATGAAGCTTTCTTT
TRBJ2-1,NA,TRBD2,TRBV15,CATKDRRGGLAADNEQFF,TGTGCCACCAAGGATCGCCGGGGGGGGCTAGCGGCAGACAATGAGCAGTTCTTC
TRBJ2-5,NA,NA,TRBV7-9,CASSLSSQGRETQYF,TGTGCCAGCAGCTTAAGCTCGCAGGGCCGAGAGACCCAGTACTTC
TRBJ2-3,NA,NA,TRBV7-3,CASSSQGSPDTQYF,TGTGCCAGCAGCTCCCAGGGTTCGCCAGATACGCAGTATTTT
TRBJ2-1,NA,TRBD2,TRBV28,CASSPGRTSGSKAYNEQFF,TGTGCCAGCAGTCCCGGGAGGACTAGCGGGAGCAAAGCCTACAATGAGCAGTTCTTC
TRBJ2-2,NA,TRBD1,TRBV5-4,CASSGDRGPRTGELFF,TGTGCCAGCAGCGGGGACAGGGGGCCGAGGACCGGGGAGCTGTTTTTT
TRBJ2-7,NA,TRBD1,TRBV30,CAWSAGGFDYEQYF,TGTGCCTGGAGCGCAGGGGGTTTTGACTACGAGCAGTACTTC
TRBJ2-7,NA,TRBD2,TRBV7-9,CASLGGTSSYEQYF,TGTGCCTCCTTGGGGGGGACGAGCTCCTACGAGCAGTACTTC
TRBJ2-7,NA,TRBD1,TRBV6-6,CASRTDRPLSYEQYF,TGTGCCAGCAGAACGGACAGGCCCCTCTCCTACGAGCAGTACTTC
TRBJ2-7,NA,TRBD1,TRBV6-5,CASSSVFDRGYEQYF,TGTGCCAGCAGCTCTGTCTTCGACAGGGGATACGAGCAGTACTTC
TRBJ1-2,NA,NA,TRBV28,CASSWQGMGNYGYTF,TGTGCCAGCAGTTGGCAGGGAATGGGGAACTATGGCTACACCTTC
TRBJ2-3,NA,TRBD2,TRBV5-4,CASENGRGTSDTQYF,TGTGCCAGCGAAAACGGGAGGGGGACGTCGGATACGCAGTATTTT